This entry is about one T cell receptor (beta chain). Its antigen is not known. In germline, CDR1 is MNHEY, CDR2 SVGAGI. The CDR3 contains 16 residues. V lost 2 bases to trimming and J lost 0 bases, with 13 bases between them. The sample belongs to a study of post-analysis software for immune sequencing data. Whole-study results and caveats: Included in a set of roughly five TRBV segments more frequent in patients than controls were TRBV5-6, TRBV5-1 and TRBV20-1.

Unique molecular identifiers tagged the TCR beta cDNA libraries. TCRdb reprocessed the PCR reads with MiXCR, giving one entry per CDR3 protein. The data contain approximately 690,000 distinct CDR3 sequences, approximately 60% of them singletons. The TCR was taken from a girl aged 2-15 years with multiple sclerosis. The sample taken for sequencing was blood. The chain recombines TRBV6-5 with TRBJ1-2; tentative D call: TRBD1 (6 bases). The CDR3 sequence: CASSYTRTATNYGYTF. The CDR3, as DNA: TGTGCCAGCAGTTACACAAGGACAGCCACTAACTATGGCTACACCTTC.